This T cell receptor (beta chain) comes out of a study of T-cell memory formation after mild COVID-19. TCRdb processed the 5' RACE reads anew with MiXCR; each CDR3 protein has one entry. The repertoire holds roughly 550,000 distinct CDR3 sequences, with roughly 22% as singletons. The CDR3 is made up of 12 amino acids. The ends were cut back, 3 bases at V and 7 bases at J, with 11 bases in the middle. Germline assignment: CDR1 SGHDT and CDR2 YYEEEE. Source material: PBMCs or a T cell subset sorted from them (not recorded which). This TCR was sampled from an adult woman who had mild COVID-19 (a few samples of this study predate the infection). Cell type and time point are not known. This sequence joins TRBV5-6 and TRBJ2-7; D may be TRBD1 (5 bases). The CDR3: CASSSPWTEQYF. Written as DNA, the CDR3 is TGTGCCAGCAGCTCCCCGTGGACAGAGCAGTACTTC.